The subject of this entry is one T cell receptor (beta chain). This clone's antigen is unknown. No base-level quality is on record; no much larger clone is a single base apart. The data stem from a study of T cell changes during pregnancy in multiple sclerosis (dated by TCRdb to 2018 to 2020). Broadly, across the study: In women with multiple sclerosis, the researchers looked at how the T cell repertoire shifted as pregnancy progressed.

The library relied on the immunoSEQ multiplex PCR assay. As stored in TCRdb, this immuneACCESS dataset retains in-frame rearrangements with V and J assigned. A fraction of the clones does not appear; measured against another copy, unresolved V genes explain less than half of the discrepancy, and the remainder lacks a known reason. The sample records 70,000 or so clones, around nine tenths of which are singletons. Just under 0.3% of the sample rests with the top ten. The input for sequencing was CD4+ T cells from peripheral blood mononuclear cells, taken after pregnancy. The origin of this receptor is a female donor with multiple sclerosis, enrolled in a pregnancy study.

This receptor has the CDR3 CASSLRTGNYGYTF. The DNA is TGCGCCAGCAGCTTACGGACAGGGAACTATGGCTACACCTTC. The V gene is TRBV5-1 and the J gene is TRBJ1-2, with TRBD1 identical over 8 junction bases. At the junction V is shortened by 2 bases and J by 2 bases; bases outside the gene matches: 2. CDR1 and CDR2 were assigned from the germline V gene as SGHRS and YFSETQ. The cysteine opens and the phenylalanine closes a CDR3 of 14 amino acids. Just CDR3 DNA is preserved here, 42 bases in frame from base 1.